This TCR beta chain is drawn from a study of blood T cells in healthy people across ages. The overall study: About one barcoded beta molecule per two T cells came from capture by template switching.

With a J-beta primer mix and a sample-barcoded 5' primer, a second PCR ran about 7 to 12 cycles. TCRdb itself ran the 5' RACE reads through MiXCR, one entry per CDR3 protein. The repertoire has about a million distinct CDR3 sequences, roughly two fifths of them found once; the top ten carry 13%. The sequenced sample consisted of blood. The sequence derives from a man younger than 35 in good health.

DNA of the CDR3: TGTGCCAGCTCACCAGGGCTGAGGGGTGCAACTAATGAAAAACTGTTTTTT. It codes for CASSPGLRGATNEKLFF. The rearrangement joins TRBV18 to TRBJ1-4; possibly TRBD1 for D (5 bases). Trimming cost V 2 bases and J 0 bases, with 13 bases left between them. Per the germline V gene, CDR1 is KGHSH and CDR2 is LQKENI. This CDR3 contains 17 residues. Together with reference TRBV18 and TRBJ1-4, the CDR3 gives the full variable domain: NAGVMQNPRHLVRRRGQEARLRCSPMKGHSHVYWYRQLPEEGLKFMVYLQKENIIDESGMPKERFSAEFPKEGPSILRIQQVVRGDSAAYFCASSPGLRGATNEKLFFGSGTQLSVL.